This T cell receptor beta chain was retrieved from a study of cytomegalovirus exposure and HLA in healthy donors. Study-wide background: Previous work identified 90 million to 130 million unique TCR beta sequences from around 170 million T cells. Study-wide points: In a later analysis, at a false discovery rate of 0.05, fewer than 20,000 TCR beta sequences were associated with HLA alleles. Later, TCR association rates were found to vary by HLA locus, highest for DRB1 and lowest for HLA-C. Evidence from a later analysis indicated that most CMV-associated TCR beta chains looked HLA-restricted.

A single count supports this clone. As yet, its antigen is unknown. PCR employed 60 Vbeta and 13 Jbeta primers. Profiled with immunoSEQ multiplex PCR; TCRdb holds only in-frame clones, not every one. The data contain over 55,000 clones, 75% to 90% of them seen just once; the ten biggest clones take up around an eighth. The sample consisted of PBMCs. This TCR was recovered from a woman under 40 in good health and CMV-seropositive.

The CDR3 region has the DNA TGCGCCAGCAGCTACATAGCGGGAGGGCGAGATACGCAGTATTTT. This sequence encodes CASSYIAGGRDTQYF. V and J are TRBV5-1 and TRBJ2-3; 11 bases map to TRBD2. Germline trimming cut 3 bases from V and 5 bases from J; bases unmatched to any gene: 5. This CDR3 is built from 15 residues. Germline V CDR1 and CDR2: SGHRS, YFSETQ.